This TCR beta chain stems from a study of Tregs in tolerant kidney transplant recipients. Worth noting for this clone: No antigen is known for it.

The CDR3 is 18 amino acids. After removal of 0 bases from V and 2 bases from J, the junction contained 12 bases not matched to a gene. Per the germline V gene, CDR1 is SGHRS and CDR2 is YFSETQ. The table came from immunoSEQ multiplex PCR; TCRdb's copy has only in-frame clones and leaves some out. The sample holds tens of thousands of clones, roughly 93% seen once. Recipients received nonmyeloablative bone marrow transplants from related graft donors, with transient mixed chimerism. CD4+CD25+CD127- Tregs, CD4+CD25- non-Tregs, CD4 and CD8 cells were sorted. Study findings and constraints: In tolerant patients, donor-specific Tregs outgrew total Tregs, suggesting antigen-driven expansion. Biological reproducibility was not directly addressed, but technical replication error appeared minimal.

The specimen comprised CD4+ T cells from blood (PBMCs), sampled 12 months after the transplant. The source of this sequence is a human patient who received a combined kidney and bone marrow transplant. Some T cells here may be from the graft donor. The chain couples TRBV5-1 to TRBJ2-7; 9 bases align to TRBD2. In DNA form, the CDR3 reads TGCGCCAGCAGCTTGGTAGTAGCGGGAGTGAGGAAAGCCTACGAGCAGTACTTC. Its protein product is CASSLVVAGVRKAYEQYF.